The entry below gives a single TCR beta chain sequence along with its context. Authors' analysis steps: Scientists estimated how many nucleated cells there were by amplifying reference gene primers. Measured with immunoSEQ multiplex PCR; TCRdb has only the in-frame clones, and not every one. V and J calls and clone size come straight from that table; D and trimming were deduced from the DNA. The table shows 100,000 to 150,000 clones, with around 87% occurring only once. CDR3 length: 14 amino acids. J gave up 1 base and V 3 bases, and 3 bases lay outside the gene matches. Germline-derived CDR1 and CDR2 are SGHRS and YFSETQ. These data belong to a study of blood T cell repertoires in COVID-19. Study overall: COVID-19 samples collected from the United States, Italy and Spain covered acute and convalescent phases. In each case, the material was cDNA or gDNA derived from T cells, B-cell-depleted T cells, or PBMCs.

Material for sequencing was peripheral blood. This chain joins TRBV5-1 and TRBJ1-1, with 7 bases aligning to TRBD1. The origin of this receptor is a man between 50 and 59 years old with acute or convalescent COVID-19. In nucleotides, the CDR3 is TGCGCCAGCAGCTCCGGGACAGAGAACACTGAAGCTTTCTTT. Translated: CASSSGTENTEAFF.